These 27 T cell receptor beta chains were all obtained from the same sample, sequenced in a study of T cells in women clearing cervical HPV infection (dated by TCRdb to 2016 to 2019). The library was produced with the immunoSEQ multiplex PCR assay. Not all clones reach the TCRdb copy of this immuneACCESS table, which keeps in-frame sequences only. Checked studies attribute under half of the gap to unresolved V genes and leave the rest unexplained. This sample's listing comprises more than 9,500 clones. About a tenth of the sample rests with the top ten. Sequenced: blood buffy coat. These receptors all come from a woman between 18 and 69 years old with a cervical HPV16 infection that either progressed to CIN3+ or cleared (not recorded which).

In the case of this clone: The read ends 3 residues early relative to the CDR3; the germline J gene fills the gap. J is TRBJ2-1 and V is TRBV30, with 8 bases lining up with TRBD2. Germline V gene sequence: CDR1 GTSNPN, CDR2 SVGIG (reference sequence). The V gene end was trimmed by 2 bases and the J gene end by 8 bases; junction bases not matched to a gene: 8. The CDR3 loop spans 14 amino acids. CDR3 DNA (partial): TGTGCCTGGAGTTACGGGACTAGTCTGGATGAG. Protein sequence: CAWSYGTSLDE. The whole CDR3 protein is CAWSYGTSLDEQFF.

Of note for this clone: The CDR3 goes on 3 residues after the read ends, and that part is filled in from the germline J gene. The rearrangement joins TRBV6-2 or TRBV6-3 to TRBJ2-3, with a tentative D call TRBD1 (5 bases). Germline V gives CDR1 MNHEY, CDR2 SVGEGT. The CDR3 loop spans 11 amino acids. CDR3 sequence: CASSKGSTQYF. Partial CDR3 DNA: TGTGCCAGCAGTAAGGGGTCGACG.

With respect to this clone: The read comes to an end 3 residues before the CDR3 does, leaving the germline J gene to fill in the end. The chain is built from TRBV5-5 and TRBJ2-7; D unresolved. CDR1 and CDR2 (germline): SGHKS, YYEKEE (reference sequence). The V end lost 1 base, the J end lost 4 bases, and 15 bases lay between the germline ends. There are 15 residues in the CDR3. CDR3 sequence reads: CASSLQPDRRYEQYF. The CDR3 bases that were read are TGTGCCAGCAGCTTGCAGCCTGATCGCAGGTACGAG.

Of note for this clone: The missing CDR3 end, 3 residues past where the read stops, is filled in from the germline J gene. The J gene is TRBJ1-2, the V gene TRBV19, with no clear D. Deletions cut 1 base from V and 4 bases from J, with 13 bases between. The CDR3 contains 15 residues. Germline V gene sequence: CDR1 LNHDA, CDR2 SQIVND (reference sequence). CDR3 DNA (partial): TGTGCCAGTAGTATAGCCCCTCGGGGAGGCTATGGC. Amino acids: CASSIAPRGGYG. The whole CDR3 region reads CASSIAPRGGYGYTF.

Notes on this clone: The read terminates 3 residues ahead of where the CDR3 ends, so the germline J gene completes it. The chain combines TRBV19 with TRBJ1-4; D may be TRBD1 (6 bases). The CDR3 covers 15 residues. V was clipped by 6 bases and J by 3 bases, with 14 bases between them. The germline CDR1 and CDR2 sequences are LNHDA and SQIVND (reference sequence). CDR3: CASRPPQGSNEKLFF. The covered CDR3 bases are TGTGCCAGTAGGCCACCACAGGGATCTAATGAAAAA.

Points on this clone: The sequenced fragment ends 3 residues before the CDR3 boundary, so the rest is inferred from the germline J gene. The chain couples TRBV19 to TRBJ1-2; 7 bases are shared with TRBD1. With 1 base clipped from V and 2 bases from J, the junction kept 7 bases outside the gene matches. CDR3 length equals 16 residues. CDR1 is LNHDA and CDR2 is SQIVND in the germline V gene (reference sequence). The CDR3 sequence is CASSIGPDRENYGYTF. Partial CDR3 DNA: TGTGCCAGTAGTATAGGCCCCGACAGGGAAAACTATGGC.

Worth noting for this clone: Read coverage stops 3 residues before the CDR3 terminus; the germline J gene supplies the remainder. The chain recombines TRBV7-7 with TRBJ2-1, with 7 bases lining up with TRBD1. This CDR3 is 15 amino acids long. After removal of 3 bases from V and 0 bases from J, the junction contained 2 bases not matched to a gene. Germline values: CDR1 SSHAT, CDR2 FNYEAQ (reference sequence). The CDR3 DNA, read in part, is TGTGCCAGCAGCTTTGCAGGGGGCTCCTACAATGAG. It encodes CASSFAGGSYNE. The CDR3, in full, reads CASSFAGGSYNEQFF.

For this clone: The CDR3 end falls 3 residues outside the read, so it is completed with the germline J gene. The rearrangement uses TRBV20-1 and TRBJ2-7; possibly TRBD1 for D (5 bases). CDR1 DFQATT and CDR2 SNEGSKA come from the germline V gene (reference sequence). V gave up 3 bases and J gave up 2 bases, with 14 bases separating them. The CDR3 is made up of 14 amino acids. The sequenced part of the CDR3 DNA is TGCAGTGCTAGTCTTACAGGTCTCCCCTACGAG. Translation gives CSASLTGLPYE. The full-length CDR3 reads as CSASLTGLPYEQYF.

In regard to this clone: The CDR3 goes on 3 residues after the read ends, and that part is filled in from the germline J gene. This sequence joins TRBV4-2 and TRBJ2-3, with 7 bases matching TRBD2. Germline values: CDR1 LGHNA, CDR2 YNFKEQ. This CDR3 contains 13 residues. With 5 bases clipped from V and 3 bases from J, the junction kept 2 bases outside the gene matches. The CDR3 loop is CASSAGETDTQYF. CDR3 DNA (partial): TGTGCCAGCAGCGCGGGGGAGACAGATACG.

To note about this clone: The CDR3 extends 3 residues past the end of the read, so its final part is completed from the germline J gene. This chain uses TRBV20-1 with TRBJ2-3; TRBD1 agrees at 12 bases. The CDR3 has 15 residues. Germline CDR1 DFQATT, CDR2 SNEGSKA (reference sequence). The CDR3 bases that were read are TGCAGTGCTTTTTCGGGACAGGGGGCTGGAGAGACG. It translates to CSAFSGQGAGET. The entire CDR3 is CSAFSGQGAGETQYF.

This clone is identified as medium-sized from frequency. The read stops 3 residues short of the end of the CDR3; the missing end is completed from the germline J gene. The chain joins TRBV7-9 to TRBJ1-4, with 8 bases fitting TRBD1. The CDR3 length is 14 residues. Germline CDR1 reads SEHNR; CDR2 reads FQNEAQ (reference sequence). Germline trimming cut 5 bases from V and 5 bases from J; bases unmatched to any gene: 4. CDR3 DNA (partial): TGTGCCAGCAGCCCATGGACAGGGAATGAAAAA. Translated: CASSPWTGNEK. The whole CDR3 protein reads CASSPWTGNEKLFF.

On this clone itself: The read comes to an end 3 residues before the CDR3 does, leaving the germline J gene to fill in the end. Different DNA sequences within this sample yield the same CDR3. The chain has TRBV18 and TRBJ2-1; 8 nucleotides align to TRBD1. Germline V gene lookup returns CDR1 KGHSH and CDR2 LQKENI. This CDR3 has 16 residues. With 6 bases clipped from V and 2 bases from J, the junction kept 9 bases outside the gene matches. The CDR3 DNA, read in part, is TGTGCCAGCTCGCCCCAAGGACAGGGCGCCTACAATGAG. Translated: CASSPQGQGAYNE. In full, the CDR3 is CASSPQGQGAYNEQFF.

Concerning this clone: The CDR3 end lies 3 residues beyond the end of the read and is filled in from the germline J gene. The chain couples TRBV6-1 to TRBJ2-3; D may be TRBD1 (6 bases). The V gene's germline CDR1 is MNHNS and CDR2 SASEGT. V lost 2 bases to trimming and J lost 4 bases, with 7 bases between them. The CDR3 contains 13 residues. This CDR3 reads CASSEQGSDTQYF. CDR3 DNA, as far as it was read: TGTGCCAGCAGTGAACAGGGGTCAGATACG.

About this clone: The CDR3 is cut off 3 residues early in the read; its end comes from the germline J gene. The chain employs TRBV11-2 and TRBJ2-7; 11 bases are a match to TRBD2. Trimming removed 5 bases from V and 6 bases from J; junction bases left unmatched: 6. The germline V gene encodes CDR1 SGHAT and CDR2 FQNNGV. The CDR3 consists of 14 residues. The CDR3 protein is CASSLLAGVSEQYF. The CDR3 DNA, read in part, is TGTGCCAGCAGCCTACTAGCGGGGGTTTCCGAG.

The part of the CDR3 DNA that was read is TGTGCCAGCAGTCCATGGGACAATTCACCA. It yields the protein CASSPWDNSP. The CDR3, in full, reads CASSPWDNSPLFF. The chain couples TRBV6-2 or TRBV6-3 to TRBJ1-4; a possible D gene is TRBD1 (6 bases). The read ends 3 residues shy of where the CDR3 ends; the end is completed using the germline J gene. Germline V CDR1 and CDR2: MNHEY, SVGEGT. The CDR3 loop spans 13 amino acids.

With respect to this clone: With the read ending 3 residues before the CDR3 end, the germline J gene is used to fill in that end. This chain uses TRBV7-6 with TRBJ2-7; possibly TRBD2 for D (5 bases). CDR1 SGHVS and CDR2 FNYEAQ come from the germline V gene. There are 16 residues in the CDR3. V lost 1 base to trimming and J lost 2 bases, with 15 bases between them. CDR3 bases read: TGTGCCAGCAGCTTAGAGCCCCGGACTGTTACCTACGAG. This codes for CASSLEPRTVTYE. The full CDR3 protein reads CASSLEPRTVTYEQYF.

As to this clone: The CDR3 goes on 3 residues after the read ends, and that part is filled in from the germline J gene. The chain uses TRBV20-1 and TRBJ2-5; TRBD1 might be the D (6 bases). Germline V CDR1 and CDR2: DFQATT, SNEGSKA (reference sequence). V lost 3 bases and J lost 5, with 16 bases in between. CDR3 length: 14 residues. CDR3 bases read: TGCAGTGCTAGTCCCAGGGGAGATAGGGAGACC. Encoded protein: CSASPRGDRET. The CDR3 as a whole reads CSASPRGDRETQYF.

Regarding this clone: The read is 3 residues too short to cover the CDR3 end, so that end is filled in from the germline J gene. This chain links TRBV2 with TRBJ1-2; TRBD1 matches at 8 bases. The germline V gene encodes CDR1 SNHLY and CDR2 FYNNEI. Trimming cost V 1 base and J 6 bases; bases outside gene matches: 1. The length of the CDR3 is 13 residues. The CDR3 region is CASSEVDRDGYTF. The CDR3 DNA, read in part, is TGTGCCAGCAGTGAAGTGGACAGGGATGGC. Complete variable domain (other parts from reference TRBV2 and TRBJ1-2): EPEVTQTPSHQVTQMGQEVILRCVPISNHLYFYWYRQILGQKVEFLVSFYNNEISEKSEIFDDQFSVERPDGSNFTLKIRSTKLEDSAMYFCASSEVDRDGYTFGSGTRLTVV.

On this clone: The CDR3 end falls 3 residues outside the read, so it is completed with the germline J gene. The rearrangement joins TRBV18 to TRBJ1-2, with 7 bases lining up with TRBD1. The CDR3 sequence is 14 residues long. From germline, CDR1 is KGHSH and CDR2 LQKENI. The CDR3 bases that were read are TGTGCCAGCTCATCTCAGGGGGTTAATTATACC. It encodes CASSSQGVNYT. The whole CDR3 reads CASSSQGVNYTYTF.

Remarks on this clone: The sequence runs out 3 residues before the end of the CDR3; the remainder is reconstructed from the germline J gene. This chain links TRBV19 with TRBJ2-7, with D possibly being TRBD1 (5 bases). Trimming cost V 3 bases and J 0 bases, with 12 bases left between them. CDR1 is LNHDA and CDR2 is SQIVND in the germline V gene (reference sequence). This CDR3 comprises 15 residues. The covered CDR3 bases are TGTGCCAGTAGTATCAAAGACAGTAGCTCCTACGAG. Its translation is CASSIKDSSSYE. The full-length CDR3 reads as CASSIKDSSSYEQYF.

Regarding this clone: The read is 3 residues too short to cover the CDR3 end, so that end is filled in from the germline J gene. The chain combines TRBV7-2 with TRBJ2-3; 8 nucleotides align to TRBD1. The CDR3 length is 15 residues. Germline V lookup: CDR1 SGHTA, CDR2 FQGNSA. The sequenced CDR3 bases are TGTGCCAGCAGCTTAGGTCCAGGGGGCTCTGAGACG. As protein: CASSLGPGGSET. The whole CDR3 sequence reads CASSLGPGGSETQYF.

For this clone: The CDR3 goes on 3 residues after the read ends, and that part is filled in from the germline J gene. The chain couples TRBV6-2 or TRBV6-3 to TRBJ2-3; D gene ambiguous. Germline CDR1 and CDR2: MNHEY and SVGEGT. The CDR3 contains 16 residues. The covered CDR3 bases are TGTGCCAGCAGTTATCTTACAGAGAAACCCCAAGAGACG. It encodes CASSYLTEKPQET. The whole CDR3 reads CASSYLTEKPQETQYF.

Concerning this clone: The CDR3 end falls 3 residues outside the read, so it is completed with the germline J gene. The sample contains more than one DNA sequence encoding this CDR3. The rearrangement links TRBV7-2 to TRBJ2-1; 9 bases are a match to TRBD2. Germline CDR1 and CDR2: SGHTA and FQGNSA. This CDR3 region has 16 residues. Germline trimming cut 0 bases from V and 7 bases from J; bases unmatched to any gene: 7. The DNA read from the CDR3 is TGTGCCAGCAGCTTAGCGCGGGGGGGGGCGGGGAATGAG. Its protein product is CASSLARGGAGNE. In full, the CDR3 reads CASSLARGGAGNEQFF. Variable domain in full (rest from reference TRBV7-2 and TRBJ2-1): GAGVSQSPSNKVTEKGKDVELRCDPISGHTALYWYRQSLGQGLEFLIYFQGNSAPDKSGLPSDRFSAERTGGSVSTLTIQRTQQEDSAVYLCASSLARGGAGNEQFFGPGTRLTVL.

With respect to this clone: The read halts 3 residues ahead of the CDR3 end, with the missing end drawn from the germline J gene. The J gene is TRBJ2-7, the V gene TRBV5-1; maybe TRBD1 (6 bases). The CDR3 length is 14 residues. V dropped 4 bases and J dropped 0 bases, with 11 bases sitting between them. CDR1 is SGHRS, CDR2 YFSETQ, per germline. CDR3 DNA (partial): TGCGCCAGCAGCGTCCAGGACAGCTCCTACGAG. This encodes CASSVQDSSYE. The full CDR3 sequence reads CASSVQDSSYEQYF. Full variable domain (rest looked up from reference TRBV5-1 and TRBJ2-7): KAGVTQTPRYLIKTRGQQVTLSCSPISGHRSVSWYQQTPGQGLQFLFEYFSETQRNKGNFPGRFSGRQFSNSRSEMNVSTLELGDSALYLCASSVQDSSYEQYFGPGTRLTVT.

About this clone itself: The read stops 3 residues short of the end of the CDR3; the missing end is completed from the germline J gene. The chain is built from TRBV19 and TRBJ1-2; tentatively, D is TRBD1 (5 bases). CDR3 length: 14 amino acids. The V and J ends lost 7 bases and 4 bases respectively, with 16 bases between them. Germline assignment: CDR1 LNHDA and CDR2 SQIVND (reference sequence). Partial CDR3 DNA: TGTGCCAGTACCGAACGGGGGAGGGGCTATGGC. This sequence encodes CASTERGRGYG. The CDR3 as a whole reads CASTERGRGYGYTF.

In the case of this clone: The read comes to an end 3 residues before the CDR3 does, leaving the germline J gene to fill in the end. The V gene is TRBV18, the J gene TRBJ2-4, with 7 nucleotides matching TRBD1. Per germline, CDR1 KGHSH and CDR2 LQKENI. CDR3 length: 14 amino acids. CDR3 amino acids: CASSRDSRLYGQYF. The sequenced part of the CDR3 DNA is TGTGCCAGCTCCCGGGACAGCAGGCTATATGGT.

The DNA read from the CDR3 is TGCGCCAGCAGTCAATCGGGGACAGGGCTGAGTGAG. Translating it yields CASSQSGTGLSE. The whole CDR3 sequence reads CASSQSGTGLSEQFF. This chain links TRBV23-1 with TRBJ2-1; 9 bases fit TRBD1. The read terminates 3 residues before the CDR3 end, so the remaining end is supplied by the germline J gene. TRBV23-1 is sorted into the ORF group, with uncertain function. CDR3 length: 15 amino acids. The V and J ends lost 0 bases and 9 bases, in that order; junction bases with no gene match: 6.